This T cell receptor (beta chain) was profiled in a study of T cells in localized non-small cell lung cancer (dated by TCRdb to the early 2020s). With respect to the entire study: The study examined T cell repertoires in roughly 240 patients with early-stage NSCLC and compared tumors with uninvolved tumor-adjacent lungs. All 240 or so NSCLC patients in the cohort were treatment-naive and had localized lung tumors that were resected. A mean age of 66.3 years was recorded for the NSCLC patients, of whom more than 120 were male and 90 to 110 were female. General study outcomes and caveats: Uninvolved tumor-adjacent lung showed the highest T cell clonality, higher than tumor, which suggests more focused antigenic responses in the uninvolved tumor-adjacent lung. Because multi-region sequencing of the tumors was not done, intratumor heterogeneity could not be ruled out. Higher blood T cell density associated with longer overall survival, while higher adjacent-lung clonality associated with shorter survival. Of the top 100 tumor clones, a median of about 53 were detected in paired uninvolved adjacent lung; under 35 were also among that lung's top 100. Because the study design was exploratory, TCR variables were selected using unadjusted p-values without false-discovery rate correction.

TCR beta CDR3 regions were sequenced from DNA using the immunoSEQ Assay. The paper's data handling went like this. To compute T cell density, TCR beta template counts were normalized to usable DNA, which was estimated by amplifying housekeeping genes. Richness was estimated using the preseqR package, with extrapolation to 400,000 templates for PBMC samples and to 120,000 templates for tissue samples. Clonality was taken to be one minus Pielou's evenness. To identify tissue-enriched TCRs, differential abundance testing was run on productive amino-acid clonotypes with a minimum total count of 5 and an alpha of 0.1. The Jaccard Index and the Morisita Overlap Index were used to measure repertoire overlap between compartments. GLIPH grouped TCR beta CDR3s together with public tetramer-defined viral CDR3s, and a viral motif had to include at least three viral sequences and show V-gene enrichment. Here the immuneACCESS table is served through TCRdb, limited to in-frame sequences with V and J called. Missing clones are a known gap in these copies; in checked studies unresolved V genes cover under half, and the rest lacks a known reason. V and J calls and clone size follow that table, whereas D and trimming were derived from the DNA. For this sample the table gives 30,000 to 40,000 clones, of which 86% were detected only once. Roughly 5.4% of the sample is taken by the ten largest.

Spanning cysteine to phenylalanine, the CDR3 consists of 15 amino acids. The read is trimmed to its CDR3 DNA, 45 bases read in frame from base 1. V is clipped by 1 base and J by 8 bases, and the sequence between their germline boundaries is 14 bases long. Sequences SEHNR (CDR1) and FQNEAQ (CDR2) are obtained from the germline V gene (reference sequence). About this clone: Its target antigen remains unknown. No per-base quality is available; no much larger clone lies one base away.

At diagnosis, peripheral blood, uninvolved tumor-adjacent lung and tumor were collected and were preserved as a mix of fresh-frozen and FFPE material. For TCR repertoire profiling, blood samples were analyzed in the form of peripheral blood mononuclear cells. The chain links TRBV7-9 with TRBJ1-4; tentative D gene TRBD1, with 6 bases matching. The starting material was peripheral blood mononuclear cells, obtained before any cancer treatment. This sequence originates from a male donor at least 60 years old with stage II lung adenocarcinoma. The CDR3 region: CASSLVRLGGEKLFF. The DNA sequence is given as TGTGCCAGCAGCTTAGTACGGCTGGGGGGCGAAAAACTGTTTTTT.